The 18 T cell receptor beta chains presented below share a single source sample, sequenced in a study of blood T cell repertoires in COVID-19. Only in-frame clones appear in the TCRdb table, and some are missing; sequencing was by immunoSEQ multiplex PCR. The sample records about 260,000 clones, 85% to 90% being singletons. The sequenced sample was peripheral blood. The source is a woman aged 35 to 49 who had recovered from COVID-19.

CDR3 protein: CASSWDRGYGELFF. In DNA form, the CDR3 reads TGTGCCAGCAGCTGGGACAGGGGTTACGGGGAGCTGTTTTTT. This chain links TRBV3-1 (or the pseudogene TRBV3-2) with TRBJ2-2; 10 positions match TRBD1. The CDR3 totals 14 residues. The V gene end was trimmed by 5 bases and the J gene end by 7 bases; junction bases not matched to a gene: 4. The germline V gene encodes CDR1 LGHDT and CDR2 YNNKEL (reference sequence).

V and J are TRBV7-6 and TRBJ1-5; 7 bases fit TRBD1. From germline, CDR1 is SGHVS and CDR2 FNYEAQ. Unmatched junction bases numbered 14, after V lost 5 bases and J lost 4 bases. This CDR3 contains 17 residues. This CDR3 reads CASSPRDRTHPNQPQHF. The CDR3 DNA is TGTGCCAGCAGCCCCCGGGACAGAACACACCCTAATCAGCCCCAGCATTTT.

V gene TRBV18 combines with J gene TRBJ1-2, with D perhaps TRBD1 (6 bases). The CDR3 covers 15 residues. The germline V and J ends were trimmed by 3 bases and 3 bases, with 14 bases remaining between them. Germline lookup yields CDR1 KGHSH and CDR2 LQKENI. CDR3 in amino acids: CASSPGKGGDYGYTF. The CDR3 DNA reads TGTGCCAGCTCACCGGGGAAAGGGGGTGACTATGGCTACACCTTC.

This rearrangement joins TRBV2 to TRBJ2-5; D gene uncertain. The CDR3 is 12 residues long. V lost 3 bases, J lost 5 bases, and 7 bases lay in between. Germline-derived CDR1 and CDR2 are SNHLY and FYNNEI. The CDR3 DNA reads TGTGCCAGCAGTGAGCTCCGGGAGACCCAGTACTTC. Its translation: CASSELRETQYF.

In nucleotides, the CDR3 is TGCGCCAGCAGCCTCATACCGGGACAGGGCGAAGCTTTCTTT. This encodes CASSLIPGQGEAFF. This chain uses TRBV5-1 with TRBJ1-1; 9 bases agree with TRBD1. This CDR3 is 14 amino acids long. J gave up 8 bases and V 4 bases, and 9 bases lay outside the gene matches. Germline CDR1 SGHRS, CDR2 YFSETQ.

This clone was seen just once. The V gene is TRBV5-1, the J gene TRBJ2-3; D gene ambiguous. CDR3 length: 11 amino acids. Germline V gene lookup returns CDR1 SGHRS and CDR2 YFSETQ. V was clipped by 0 bases and J by 8 bases, with 4 bases between them. CDR3 region: CASSLAGTQYF. The CDR3 DNA is TGCGCCAGCAGCTTGGCAGGTACGCAGTATTTT.

This clone has just a few counts. The rearrangement joins TRBV5-6 to TRBJ1-2; D unresolved. The V end was cut by 2 bases, the J end by 3 bases, with 11 bases between. Germline values: CDR1 SGHDT, CDR2 YYEEEE. CDR3 length: 14 residues. CDR3 protein: CASSLMGRHYGYTF. CDR3 coding DNA: TGTGCCAGCAGCTTAATGGGGAGACACTATGGCTACACCTTC.

This rearrangement joins TRBV19 to TRBJ2-1; 9 nucleotides align to TRBD1. This CDR3 has 15 residues. Germline V lookup: CDR1 LNHDA, CDR2 SQIVND (reference sequence). V shed 5 bases, J shed 6 bases, and the junction held 8 bases outside the gene matches. CDR3 sequence: CASSVTGTGSNEQFF. As DNA, the CDR3 is TGTGCCAGTAGTGTCACCGGGACAGGGAGCAATGAGCAGTTCTTC.

This clone has just one count. The chain's CDR3 is CASGGQGSAYGYTF. CDR3 in DNA: TGTGCCAGCGGGGGACAGGGATCGGCCTATGGCTACACCTTC. The genes are TRBV6-5 and TRBJ1-2, with 9 nucleotides matching TRBD1. This CDR3 spans 14 amino acids. V lost 8 bases, J lost 4 bases, and 8 bases stayed unmatched. Germline V gene lookup returns CDR1 MNHEY and CDR2 SVGAGI.

The CDR3 nucleotides read TGTGCCAGCGGCACTGGGGGGGTTATTGGATATGGCTACACCTTC. Amino acids: CASGTGGVIGYGYTF. This rearrangement joins TRBV11-3 to TRBJ1-2; tentative D call: TRBD1 (5 bases). V shed 8 bases and J shed 5 bases, with 21 bases lying between them. The CDR3 consists of 15 residues. Germline V gene sequence: CDR1 SGHNT, CDR2 YENEEA.

This sequence joins TRBV5-1 and TRBJ2-1, with D maybe TRBD2 (6 bases). V shed 2 bases and J shed 2 bases, with 11 bases lying between them. Germline lookup yields CDR1 SGHRS and CDR2 YFSETQ. The CDR3 has 15 residues. The CDR3 DNA reads as TGCGCCAGCAGCTTCGACGGGGGTACCTACAATGAGCAGTTCTTC. Encoded protein: CASSFDGGTYNEQFF.

A single count supports this clone. The V gene is TRBV6-5, the J gene TRBJ1-3; tentative D call: TRBD1 (5 bases). V was cut by 4 bases and J by 0 bases, with 13 bases left in between. CDR1 is MNHEY and CDR2 is SVGAGI in the germline V gene. The CDR3 has 16 amino acids. The CDR3 region is CASSSIQAGSGNTIYF. The CDR3 nucleotides read TGTGCCAGCAGTTCCATACAGGCAGGCTCTGGAAACACCATATATTTT.

The chain carries TRBV10-3 and TRBJ1-1, with a possible D match to TRBD1 (5 bases). Trimming took 6 bases from V and 3 from J, leaving 14 bases between them. This CDR3 spans 14 amino acids. In germline, CDR1 is ENHRY, CDR2 SYGVKD. The chain's CDR3 is CAIRGGLGDTEAFF. The CDR3 region has the DNA TGTGCCATCAGGGGGGGACTAGGGGACACTGAAGCTTTCTTT.

V gene TRBV19 combines with J gene TRBJ2-2, with TRBD1 matching 7 bases. The CDR3 runs 14 residues. Trimming at V came to 5 bases and at J to 2 bases, leaving 2 bases not matched to a gene. Germline values: CDR1 LNHDA, CDR2 SQIVND (reference sequence). CDR3 nucleotide sequence: TGTGCCAGTAGTTGGGACAGAAACACCGGGGAGCTGTTTTTT. This codes for CASSWDRNTGELFF. The full variable domain, its missing parts supplied by reference TRBV19 and TRBJ2-2, is DGGITQSPKYLFRKEGQNVTLSCEQNLNHDAMYWYRQDPGQGLRLIYYSQIVNDFQKGDIAEGYSVSREKKESFPLTVTSAQKNPTAFYLCASSWDRNTGELFFGEGSRLTVL.

The V and J genes are TRBV6-6 and TRBJ1-2; D perhaps matches TRBD1 (6 bases). V lost 2 bases, J lost 7 bases, and 11 bases lay in between. Looked up from germline, CDR1 is MNHNY and CDR2 is SVGAGI (reference sequence). The CDR3 has 13 amino acids. DNA for the CDR3: TGTGCCAGCAGTTACGGGGAGGGGGGTGGCTACACCTTC. Protein: CASSYGEGGGYTF.

This clone appeared once. The gene calls are TRBV13 and TRBJ1-4; no definite D call. There are 14 residues in the CDR3. From germline, CDR1 is PRHDT and CDR2 FYEKMQ (reference sequence). V dropped 2 bases and J dropped 0 bases, with 4 bases sitting between them. The CDR3: CASSLRATNEKLFF. CDR3 DNA: TGTGCCAGCAGCTTACGGGCAACTAATGAAAAACTGTTTTTT.

This rearrangement joins TRBV3-1 (or the pseudogene TRBV3-2) to TRBJ2-2; D gene uncertain. Trimming removed 0 bases from V and 5 bases from J, with 13 bases in between. The CDR3 length is 16 residues. Germline-derived CDR1 and CDR2 are LGHDT and YNNKEL (reference sequence). The CDR3 protein is CASSQDLGPWTGELFF. The CDR3 DNA reads TGTGCCAGCAGCCAAGATCTCGGTCCCTGGACCGGGGAGCTGTTTTTT.

J is TRBJ1-6 and V is TRBV4-1, with unresolved D. CDR3 size: 16 residues. Trimming shortened V by 0 bases and J by 5 bases, and 11 bases separated the two germline ends. Germline V gives CDR1 MGHRA, CDR2 YSYEKL. CDR3 residues: CASSQELGFDNSPLHF. CDR3 coding DNA: TGCGCCAGCAGCCAAGAATTGGGCTTCGATAATTCACCCCTCCACTTT.